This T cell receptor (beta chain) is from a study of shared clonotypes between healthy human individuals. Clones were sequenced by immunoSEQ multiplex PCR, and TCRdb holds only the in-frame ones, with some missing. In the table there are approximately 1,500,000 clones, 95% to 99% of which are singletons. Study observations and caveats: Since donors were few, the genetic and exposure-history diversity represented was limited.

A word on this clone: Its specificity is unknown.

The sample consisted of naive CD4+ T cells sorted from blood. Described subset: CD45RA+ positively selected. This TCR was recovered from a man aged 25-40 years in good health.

Here the CDR3 reads CAISPTKGDQPQHF. The DNA of the CDR3 is TGTGCCATCAGCCCGACAAAGGGAGATCAGCCCCAGCATTTT. This chain links TRBV10-3 with TRBJ1-5, with D uncertain. This CDR3 is built from 14 residues. V lost 6 bases and J lost 5, with 14 bases in between. From germline, CDR1 is ENHRY and CDR2 SYGVKD.